This entry lists 10 T cell receptor beta chains sequenced from one sample in a study of CD4 and CD8 cells across lung adenocarcinoma regions. TCRdb re-analysed the PCR reads in MiXCR, keeping a single row per CDR3 protein. The data show some 11,000 distinct CDR3 sequences, around half seen once. Sequenced: CD8+ T cells from the margin of a lung tumor. The receptors were gathered from a female donor with lung adenocarcinoma. The CD4 and CD8 labels of this study may be unreliable.

CDR3 nucleotides: TGTGCCAGTCAGGGGGGGGGGAACAAAGAGACCCAGTACTTC. Amino acid sequence: CASQGGGNKETQYF. The rearrangement joins TRBV6-1 to TRBJ2-3; the D call may be TRBD1 or TRBD2 (7 bases each). The DNA end is a closer match to TRBJ2-5, so the J assignment may be wrong. The CDR3 covers 14 residues. Germline V lookup: CDR1 MNHNS, CDR2 SASEGT.

The chain couples TRBV28 to TRBJ1-2, with a possible D match to TRBD1 (6 bases). V lost 9 bases, J lost 4 bases, and 21 bases lay in between. The CDR3 loop spans 15 amino acids. Per the germline V gene, CDR1 is MDHEN and CDR2 is SYDVKM. As DNA, the CDR3 is TGTGCCAGTGAGCTCCGGACAGACTCCCCCTATGGCTACACCTTC. Its protein product is CASELRTDSPYGYTF.

The chain recombines TRBV20-1 with TRBJ2-1; 12 bases fit TRBD2. The CDR3 covers 14 residues. The V gene's germline CDR1 is DFQATT and CDR2 SNEGSKA (reference sequence). V lost 2 bases and J lost 4; bases outside the gene matches: 0. The CDR3 DNA sequence: TGCAGTGCTAGAACTAGCGGGGGGTACAATGAGCAGTTCTTC. It yields the protein CSARTSGGYNEQFF.

Points on this clonotype: A read error may account for a junction end that differs from germline. The chain has TRBV7-6 and TRBJ2-6; D gene unclear. CDR1 and CDR2 from the germline V gene are SGHVS and FNYEAQ. CDR3 length equals 17 residues. CDR3 nucleotide sequence: TGTGCCAGCAGCTTAGGGGGAACCCTCTCTGGGTCCAACGTCCTGACTTTC. Translating it yields CASSLGGTLSGSNVLTF.

This clonotype is a singleton in its sample. A read error may account for a junction end that differs from germline. V and J are TRBV6-1 and TRBJ1-5; D is unclear. This CDR3 region has 13 residues. The germline V gene has CDR1 MNHNS and CDR2 SASEGT. The CDR3 loop is CASSEYENQPHHF. Written as DNA, the CDR3 is TGTGCCAGCAGTGAATACGAGAATCAGCCCCACCATTTT.

This sequence joins TRBV9 and TRBJ2-5; maybe TRBD2 (7 bases). The germline V and J ends were trimmed by 0 bases and 4 bases, with 16 bases remaining between them. CDR1 and CDR2 (germline): SGDLS, YYNGEE. This CDR3 spans 16 amino acids. The CDR3 is CASSVVGGVGIETQYF. The CDR3 DNA reads as TGTGCCAGCAGCGTAGTAGGGGGGGTTGGTATAGAGACCCAGTACTTC.

This clonotype was recorded at least ten times. The gene calls are TRBV4-1 and TRBJ2-1, with 16 bases matching TRBD2. Germline trimming cut 3 bases from V and 9 bases from J; bases unmatched to any gene: 14. The CDR3 extends over 19 amino acids. Per the germline V gene, CDR1 is MGHRA and CDR2 is YSYEKL. The CDR3 DNA is TGCGCCAGCAGCCACCCGGGACTAGCGGGGGGGCCCGGGAAATTTGAGCAGTTCTTC. Its protein is CASSHPGLAGGPGKFEQFF.

This chain uses TRBV9 with TRBJ2-5, with 10 bases aligning to TRBD2. In germline, CDR1 is SGDLS, CDR2 YYNGEE. Trimming at V came to 6 bases and at J to 5 bases, leaving 7 bases not matched to a gene. This CDR3 has 14 amino acids. Written as DNA, the CDR3 is TGTGCCAGCAACGAGCGGGGGGGCCTTGAGACCCAGTACTTC. Translated: CASNERGGLETQYF.

This clonotype was counted a few times. The genes are TRBV6-5 and TRBJ2-5; 9 nucleotides agree with TRBD2. Germline V gene lookup returns CDR1 MNHEY and CDR2 SVGAGI. V lost 0 bases and J lost 5; bases outside the gene matches: 16. The length of the CDR3 is 19 residues. The CDR3 region has the DNA TGTGCCAGCAGTTACTCGGTTGGGGTTGTGGGCGGGGGGGGGGAGACCCAGTACTTC. Encoded protein: CASSYSVGVVGGGGETQYF.

As regards this clonotype: An end of the junction does not agree with germline; a read error may underlie this. The V gene is TRBV27, the J gene TRBJ2-3, with TRBD1 identical over 8 bases. The V gene's germline CDR1 is MNHEY and CDR2 SMNVEV (reference sequence). The CDR3 runs 16 residues. CDR3 nucleotides: TGTGCCAGCAGTTTCCACGGGACAGGTAGCACAAACATGCAGTACTTT. Translating it yields CASSFHGTGSTNMQYF.